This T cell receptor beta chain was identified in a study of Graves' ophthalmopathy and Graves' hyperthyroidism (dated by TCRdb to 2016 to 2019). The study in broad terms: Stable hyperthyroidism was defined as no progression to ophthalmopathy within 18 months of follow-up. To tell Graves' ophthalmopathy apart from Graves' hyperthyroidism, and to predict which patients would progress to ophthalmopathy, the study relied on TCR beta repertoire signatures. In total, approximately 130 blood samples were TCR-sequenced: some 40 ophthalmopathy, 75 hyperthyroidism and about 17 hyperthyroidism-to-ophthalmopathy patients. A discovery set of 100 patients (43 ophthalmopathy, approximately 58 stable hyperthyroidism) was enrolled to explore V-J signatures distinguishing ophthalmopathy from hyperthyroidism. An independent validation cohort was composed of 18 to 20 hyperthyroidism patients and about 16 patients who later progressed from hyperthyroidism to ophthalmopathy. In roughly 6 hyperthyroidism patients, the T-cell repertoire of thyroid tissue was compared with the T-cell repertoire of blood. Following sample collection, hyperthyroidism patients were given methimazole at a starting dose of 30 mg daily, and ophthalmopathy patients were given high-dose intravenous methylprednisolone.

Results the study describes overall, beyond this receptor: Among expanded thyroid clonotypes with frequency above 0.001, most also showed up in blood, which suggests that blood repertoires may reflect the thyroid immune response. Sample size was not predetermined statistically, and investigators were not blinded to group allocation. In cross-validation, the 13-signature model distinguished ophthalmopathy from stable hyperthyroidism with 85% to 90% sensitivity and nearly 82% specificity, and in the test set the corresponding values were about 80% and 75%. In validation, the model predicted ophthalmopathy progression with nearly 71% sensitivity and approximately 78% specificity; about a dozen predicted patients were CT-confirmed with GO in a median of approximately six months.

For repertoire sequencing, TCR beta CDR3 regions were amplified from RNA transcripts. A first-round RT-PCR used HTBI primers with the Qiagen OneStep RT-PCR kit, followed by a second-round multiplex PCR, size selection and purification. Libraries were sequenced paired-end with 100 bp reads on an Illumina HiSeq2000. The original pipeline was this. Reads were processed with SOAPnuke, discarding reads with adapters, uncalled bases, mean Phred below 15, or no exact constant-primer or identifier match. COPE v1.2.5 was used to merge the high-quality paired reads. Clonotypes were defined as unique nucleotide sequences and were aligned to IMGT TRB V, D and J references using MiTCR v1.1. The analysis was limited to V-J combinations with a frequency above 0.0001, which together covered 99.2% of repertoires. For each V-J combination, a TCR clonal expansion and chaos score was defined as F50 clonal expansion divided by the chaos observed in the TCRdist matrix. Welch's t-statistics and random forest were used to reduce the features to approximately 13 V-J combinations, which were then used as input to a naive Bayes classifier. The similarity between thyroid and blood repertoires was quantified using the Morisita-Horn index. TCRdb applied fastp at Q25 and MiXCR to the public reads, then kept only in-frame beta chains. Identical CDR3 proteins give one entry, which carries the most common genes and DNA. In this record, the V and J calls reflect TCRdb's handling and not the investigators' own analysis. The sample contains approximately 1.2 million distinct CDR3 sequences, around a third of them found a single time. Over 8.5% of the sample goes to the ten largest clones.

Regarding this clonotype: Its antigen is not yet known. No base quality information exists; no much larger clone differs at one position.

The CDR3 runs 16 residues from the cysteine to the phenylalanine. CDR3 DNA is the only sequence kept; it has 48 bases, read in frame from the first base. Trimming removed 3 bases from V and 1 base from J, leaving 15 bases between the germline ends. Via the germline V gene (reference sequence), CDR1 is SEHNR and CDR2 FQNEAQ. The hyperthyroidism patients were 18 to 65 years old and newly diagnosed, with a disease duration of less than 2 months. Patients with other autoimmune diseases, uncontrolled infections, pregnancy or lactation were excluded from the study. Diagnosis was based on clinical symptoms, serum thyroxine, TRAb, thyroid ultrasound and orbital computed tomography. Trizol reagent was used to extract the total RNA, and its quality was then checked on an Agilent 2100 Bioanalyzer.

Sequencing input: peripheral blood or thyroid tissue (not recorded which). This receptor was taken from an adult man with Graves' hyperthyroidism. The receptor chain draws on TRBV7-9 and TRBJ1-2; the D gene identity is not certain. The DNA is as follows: TGTGCCAGCAGCTTTATCCCGGGCTTAAATAACTATGGCTACACCTTC. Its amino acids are CASSFIPGLNNYGYTF. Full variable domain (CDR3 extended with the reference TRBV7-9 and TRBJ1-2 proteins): DTGVSQNPRHKITKRGQNVTFRCDPISEHNRLYWYRQTLGQGPEFLTYFQNEAQLEKSRLLSDRFSAERPKGSFSTLEIQRTEQGDSAMYLCASSFIPGLNNYGYTFGSGTRLTVV.